Detailed here is one TCR beta chain. This sample is part of a study of blood T cell repertoires in COVID-19. At the level of the study: T cells, B-cell-depleted T cells, or PBMCs supplied cDNA or gDNA.

Sequenced by immunoSEQ multiplex PCR; TCRdb stores in-frame clones only, minus some. The repertoire consists of more than 85,000 clones, with just under 95% occurring once and the leading ten covering approximately 1.9%. From germline, CDR1 is SGHNT and CDR2 YENEEA. The CDR3 is 13 amino acids. The V end lost 5 bases, the J end lost 14 bases, and 16 bases lay between the germline ends. Sequences were obtained from peripheral blood. This chain connects TRBV11-3 to TRBJ1-6; D gene ambiguous. This clonotype was sampled from a woman in her 50s with COVID-19, enrolled during active disease. The CDR3 nucleotides are TGTGCCAGCAGCCCCCGTCTAAAAGAGGCCCTCCACTTT. Amino acid sequence: CASSPRLKEALHF.